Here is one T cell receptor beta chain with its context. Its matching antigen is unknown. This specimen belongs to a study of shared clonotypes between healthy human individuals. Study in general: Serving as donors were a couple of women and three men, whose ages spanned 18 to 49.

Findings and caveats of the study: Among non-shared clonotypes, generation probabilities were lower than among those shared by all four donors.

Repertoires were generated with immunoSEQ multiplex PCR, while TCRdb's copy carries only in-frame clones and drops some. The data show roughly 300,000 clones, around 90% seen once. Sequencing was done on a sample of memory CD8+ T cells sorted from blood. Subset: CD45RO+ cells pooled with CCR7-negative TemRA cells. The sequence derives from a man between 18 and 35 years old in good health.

The CDR3 loop is CASRQGDGQLDGYTF. The CDR3 nucleotides read TGCGCCAGCAGACAGGGGGACGGACAATTAGATGGCTACACCTTC. The J gene is TRBJ1-2, the V gene TRBV5-1; 8 bases map to TRBD1. Trimming at V came to 5 bases and at J to 6 bases, leaving 12 bases not matched to a gene. CDR1 is SGHRS, CDR2 YFSETQ, per germline. CDR3 length: 15 residues.